One TCR beta chain is described in this entry. The entry originates in a study of T cell responses to AZD1222 COVID-19 vaccine. Analyses pooled second doses at about 4 or about 12 weeks. Clones were read by immunoSEQ multiplex PCR, and TCRdb kept only the in-frame ones, dropping some. The sample records tens of thousands of clones, roughly 90% being singletons. The input for sequencing was peripheral blood, taken 28 days after the second AZD1222 dose. This TCR derives from an adult who received the AZD1222 COVID-19 vaccine.

The CDR3 coding sequence is TGTGCCAGCAGCTTAGCTTGGGGCGCCGAACCTAATTCACCCCTCCACTTT. This encodes CASSLAWGAEPNSPLHF. V usage is TRBV7-2 and J usage is TRBJ1-6; possibly TRBD1 for D (5 bases). There are 17 residues in the CDR3. Germline lookup yields CDR1 SGHTA and CDR2 FQGNSA. V shed 0 bases and J shed 6 bases, with 15 bases lying between them.